The next 3 T cell receptor beta chains were all read from a single sample in a study of T cells after posttransplantation cyclophosphamide. The repertoire was sequenced with immunoSEQ multiplex PCR; TCRdb's copy has only in-frame clones and lacks some. The table lists thousands of clones, with no singletons. Cyclophosphamide on days +3 and +4 followed busulfan-fludarabine conditioning and a marrow graft. Sequenced here: PBMCs, sampled after allogeneic stem cell transplant with posttransplant cyclophosphamide. All receptors come from a female patient in her fifties who received an allogeneic stem cell transplant from an unrelated donor, was CMV-positive, and had acute GVHD only. The graft donor may have contributed some T cells.

The table lists this clone with many counts. The V gene is TRBV4-1, the J gene TRBJ1-2, with 7 bases matching TRBD1. Trimming took 2 bases from V and 5 from J; bases not matched to a gene: 8. CDR3 size: 15 residues. CDR1 is MGHRA and CDR2 is YSYEKL in the germline V gene. CDR3 DNA: TGCGCCAGCAGCCAAAACCGGGACAGCGAATATGGCTACACCTTC. This gives the protein CASSQNRDSEYGYTF.

This clone was observed many times. Written as DNA, the CDR3 is TGTGCCAGCCCGCGGTTCGCGGGCTTGCCAGATACGCAGTATTTT. Its protein is CASPRFAGLPDTQYF. J is TRBJ2-3 and V is TRBV21-1; TRBD2, the table's D call, lacks a check against the DNA. TRBV21-1 is noted as a pseudogene. This CDR3 is 15 amino acids long.

By frequency in the sample, this clone is medium-sized. CDR3 residues: CASSRRGPSEEKLFF. CDR3 nucleotide sequence: TGTGCCAGCAGTAGAAGGGGTCCCAGCGAGGAAAAACTGTTTTTT. The chain carries TRBV6-6 and TRBJ1-4; possibly TRBD1 for D (5 bases). V was cut by 5 bases and J by 8 bases, with 18 bases left in between. The CDR3 runs to 15 residues. The germline CDR1 and CDR2 sequences are MNHNY and SVGAGI (reference sequence).